This T cell receptor beta chain was sequenced for a study of PD-1 blockade in classical Hodgkin lymphoma. Each patient experienced a relapse that followed autologous stem cell transplantation, and brentuximab vedotin exposure varied. Data came from immunoSEQ multiplex PCR; TCRdb stores just in-frame clones and leaves some out. Of 10,000 to 13,000 clones in the sample, around 75% are singletons; the top ten hold roughly 35%. The CDR3 totals 14 residues. The V end lost 6 bases, the J end lost 4 bases, and 13 bases lay between the germline ends. CDR1 is SNHLY, CDR2 FYNNEI, per germline. Here the sequenced sample was peripheral blood mononuclear cells (PBMCs), taken at baseline. V usage is TRBV2 and J usage is TRBJ1-3; D call uncertain. This sequence originates from a human donor with classical Hodgkin lymphoma. CDR3: CASRIGERGNTIYF. CDR3 DNA sequence: TGTGCCAGCAGAATAGGAGAACGAGGAAACACCATATATTTT.